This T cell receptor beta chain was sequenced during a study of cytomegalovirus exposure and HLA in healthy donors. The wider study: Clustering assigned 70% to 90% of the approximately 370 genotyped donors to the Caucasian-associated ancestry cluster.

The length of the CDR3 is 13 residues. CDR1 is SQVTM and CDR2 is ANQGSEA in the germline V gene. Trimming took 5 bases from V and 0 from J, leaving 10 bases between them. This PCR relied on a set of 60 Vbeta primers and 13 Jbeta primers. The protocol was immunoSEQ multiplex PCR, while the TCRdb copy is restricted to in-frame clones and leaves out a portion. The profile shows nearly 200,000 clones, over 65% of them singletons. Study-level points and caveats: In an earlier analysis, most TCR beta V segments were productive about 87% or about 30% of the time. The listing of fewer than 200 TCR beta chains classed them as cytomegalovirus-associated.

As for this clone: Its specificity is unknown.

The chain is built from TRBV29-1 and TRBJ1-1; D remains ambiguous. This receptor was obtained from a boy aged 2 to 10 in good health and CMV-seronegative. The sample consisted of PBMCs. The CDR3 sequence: CSVSGLMNTEAFF. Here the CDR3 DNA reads TGCAGCGTTTCTGGACTAATGAACACTGAAGCTTTCTTT.